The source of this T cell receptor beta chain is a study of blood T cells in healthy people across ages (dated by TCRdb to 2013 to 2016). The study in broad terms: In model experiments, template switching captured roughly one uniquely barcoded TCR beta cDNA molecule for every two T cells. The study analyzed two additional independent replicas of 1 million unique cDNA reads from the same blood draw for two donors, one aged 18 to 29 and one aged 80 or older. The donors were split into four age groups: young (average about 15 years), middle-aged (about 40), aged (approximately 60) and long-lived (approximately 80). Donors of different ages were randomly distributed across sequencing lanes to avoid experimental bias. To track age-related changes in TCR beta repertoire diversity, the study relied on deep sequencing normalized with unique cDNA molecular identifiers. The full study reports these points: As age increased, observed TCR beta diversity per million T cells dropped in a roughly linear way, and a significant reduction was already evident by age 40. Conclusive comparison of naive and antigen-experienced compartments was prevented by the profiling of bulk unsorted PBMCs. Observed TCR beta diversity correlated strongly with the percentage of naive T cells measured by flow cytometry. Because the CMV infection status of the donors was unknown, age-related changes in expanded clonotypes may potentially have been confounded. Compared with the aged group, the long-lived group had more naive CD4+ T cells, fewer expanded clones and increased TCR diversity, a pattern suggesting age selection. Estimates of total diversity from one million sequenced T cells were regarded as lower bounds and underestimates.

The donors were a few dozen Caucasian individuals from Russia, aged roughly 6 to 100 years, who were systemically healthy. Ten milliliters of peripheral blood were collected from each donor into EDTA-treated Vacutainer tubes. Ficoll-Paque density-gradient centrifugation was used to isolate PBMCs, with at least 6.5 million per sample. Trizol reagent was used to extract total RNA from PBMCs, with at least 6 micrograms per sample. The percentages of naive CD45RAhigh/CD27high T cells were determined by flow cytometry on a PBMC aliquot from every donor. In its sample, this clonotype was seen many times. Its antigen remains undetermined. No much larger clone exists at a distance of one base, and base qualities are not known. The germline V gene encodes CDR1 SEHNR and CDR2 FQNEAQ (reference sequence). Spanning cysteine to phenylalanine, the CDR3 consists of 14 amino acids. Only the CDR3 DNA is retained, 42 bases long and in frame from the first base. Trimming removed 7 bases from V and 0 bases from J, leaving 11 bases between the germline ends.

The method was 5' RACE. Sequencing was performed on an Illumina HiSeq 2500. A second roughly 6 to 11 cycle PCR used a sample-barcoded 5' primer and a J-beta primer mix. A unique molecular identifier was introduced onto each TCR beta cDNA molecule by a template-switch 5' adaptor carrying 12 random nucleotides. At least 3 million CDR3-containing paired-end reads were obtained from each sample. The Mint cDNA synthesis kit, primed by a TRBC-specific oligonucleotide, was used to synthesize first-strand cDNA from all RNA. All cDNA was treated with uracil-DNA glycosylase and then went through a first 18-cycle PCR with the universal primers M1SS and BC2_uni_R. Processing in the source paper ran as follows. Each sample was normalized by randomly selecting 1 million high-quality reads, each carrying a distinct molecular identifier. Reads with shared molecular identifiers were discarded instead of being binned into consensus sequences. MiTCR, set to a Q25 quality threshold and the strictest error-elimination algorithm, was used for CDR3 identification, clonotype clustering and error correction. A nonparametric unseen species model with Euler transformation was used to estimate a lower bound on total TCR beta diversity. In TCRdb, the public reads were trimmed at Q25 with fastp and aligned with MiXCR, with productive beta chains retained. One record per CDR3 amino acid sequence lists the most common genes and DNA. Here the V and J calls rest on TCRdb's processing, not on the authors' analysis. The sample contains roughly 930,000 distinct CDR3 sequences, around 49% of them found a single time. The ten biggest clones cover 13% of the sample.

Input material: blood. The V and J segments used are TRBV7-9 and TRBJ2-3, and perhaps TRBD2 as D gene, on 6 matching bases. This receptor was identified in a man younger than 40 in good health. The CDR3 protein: CASTTSGSTDTQYF. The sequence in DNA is TGTGCCAGCACGACCAGCGGGAGCACAGATACGCAGTATTTT. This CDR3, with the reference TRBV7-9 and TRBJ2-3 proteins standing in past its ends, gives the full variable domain DTGVSQNPRHKITKRGQNVTFRCDPISEHNRLYWYRQTLGQGPEFLTYFQNEAQLEKSRLLSDRFSAERPKGSFSTLEIQRTEQGDSAMYLCASTTSGSTDTQYFGPGTRLTVL.